A single sample is the source of the 24 T cell receptor beta chains below, sequenced in a study of radiotherapy plus CTLA-4 blockade in lung cancer. Sequencing was performed with immunoSEQ multiplex PCR; in TCRdb, only in-frame clones are kept and a portion is missing. The sample lists about 73,000 clones, about nine tenths seen once, with 40% in the top ten. This material consisted of peripheral blood, taken from a patient treated with radiotherapy plus ipilimumab. The receptors stem from a human donor with non-small cell lung cancer that progressed on radiotherapy plus ipilimumab.

The gene calls are TRBV7-9 and TRBJ1-5; D perhaps matches TRBD1 (5 bases). The V and J ends lost 5 bases and 2 bases respectively, with 7 bases between them. Germline V lookup: CDR1 SEHNR, CDR2 FQNEAQ (reference sequence). The CDR3 runs to 13 residues. In nucleotides, the CDR3 is TGTGCCAGCAGCCGGGGGGGCAATCAGCCCCAGCATTTT. Amino acids: CASSRGGNQPQHF.

This chain uses TRBV28 with TRBJ2-7; D not certain. V lost 6 bases and J lost 7, with 13 bases in between. The CDR3 has 12 amino acids. Germline assignment: CDR1 MDHEN and CDR2 SYDVKM. In nucleotides, the CDR3 is TGTGCCAGCAGCCGTTCCGTGTGGGAGCAGTACGTC. Translated, it gives CASSRSVWEQYV.

CDR3 in amino acids: CARGERREGTPDYNEQFF. In DNA form, the CDR3 reads TGCGCAAGGGGGGAGCGGCGGGAGGGGACCCCCGACTACAATGAGCAGTTCTTC. The gene calls are TRBV23-1 and TRBJ2-1, with TRBD2 identical over 9 bases. TRBV23-1 is recorded as an ORF, its role being uncertain. CDR3 length: 18 amino acids.

In this sample, this clone turned up a few times. V usage is TRBV19 and J usage is TRBJ1-3; D not certain. The CDR3 extends over 14 amino acids. Germline values: CDR1 LNHDA, CDR2 SQIVND (reference sequence). Trimming left V 5 bases short and J 0 bases short, with 8 bases between. The CDR3 DNA is TGTGCCAGTAGTTACGCAGTCTCTGGAAACACCATATATTTT. Residues: CASSYAVSGNTIYF.

On this clone itself: The same CDR3 arises from other DNA sequences in this sample as well. The chain links TRBV7-8 to TRBJ1-2; TRBD1 aligns across 9 bases. CDR1 is SGHVS and CDR2 is FQNEAQ in the germline V gene. J lost 1 base, V lost 5 bases, and 5 bases had no gene match. The CDR3 extends over 15 amino acids. The CDR3 region has the DNA TGTGCCAGCAGCCCCCGGACAGGGGTTAACTATGGCTACACCTTC. Protein product: CASSPRTGVNYGYTF.

The chain links TRBV10-1 to TRBJ2-1, with 13 bases that match TRBD2. With 5 bases clipped from V and 5 bases from J, the junction kept 3 bases outside the gene matches. This CDR3 spans 15 amino acids. Germline V gene lookup returns CDR1 WNHNN and CDR2 SYGVQD (reference sequence). The CDR3 DNA reads as TGCGCCAGCAGTCCGGGACTAGCGGGACACAATGAGCAGTTCTTC. Amino acids: CASSPGLAGHNEQFF.

The rearrangement joins TRBV28 to TRBJ2-5, with TRBD2 identical over 8 bases. Germline V gene lookup returns CDR1 MDHEN and CDR2 SYDVKM. The CDR3 consists of 10 residues. Losses at the gene ends were 10 bases for V and 7 bases for J; bases not matched to a gene: 2. CDR3 bases: TGTGCCACGGGGGGGAGGACCCAGTACTTC. It codes for CATGGRTQYF. The full variable domain, its missing parts supplied by reference TRBV28 and TRBJ2-5, is DVKVTQSSRYLVKRTGEKVFLECVQDMDHENMFWYRQDPGLGLRLIYFSYDVKMKEKGDIPEGYSVSREKKERFSLILESASTNQTSMYLCATGGRTQYFGPGTRLLVL.

The genes are TRBV28 and TRBJ1-1; D gene unclear. CDR3 length: 15 amino acids. Germline lookup yields CDR1 MDHEN and CDR2 SYDVKM. V gave up 6 bases and J gave up 6 bases, with 20 bases separating them. CDR3 protein: CASRALRPSAPEAFF. The CDR3 DNA reads TGTGCCAGCAGAGCTCTTCGGCCTTCGGCGCCTGAAGCTTTCTTT.

This clone has only one observation. The V gene is TRBV5-6, the J gene TRBJ1-1, with 11 bases identical to TRBD1. The J segment lost 0 bases and the V segment lost 5 bases, leaving 3 bases of the junction unmatched. CDR3 length: 15 residues. Germline-derived CDR1 and CDR2 are SGHDT and YYEEEE. CDR3 coding DNA: TGTGCCAGCAGGGACAGGGGGCTACTGAACACTGAAGCTTTCTTT. It codes for CASRDRGLLNTEAFF.

This clone was observed a few times. The chain couples TRBV5-6 to TRBJ2-1; 7 bases are shared with TRBD2. Germline CDR1 is SGHDT and CDR2 is YYEEEE. Unmatched junction bases numbered 9, after V lost 5 bases and J lost 4 bases. CDR3 length: 15 amino acids. The CDR3 region is CASSYRDYLYNEQFF. CDR3 coding DNA: TGTGCCAGCAGTTACCGGGACTACCTTTACAATGAGCAGTTCTTC.

The rearrangement uses TRBV21-1 and TRBJ2-5; TRBD1, the table's D call, lacks a check against the DNA. TRBV21-1 constitutes a pseudogene. This CDR3 spans 15 amino acids. The CDR3 is CASSKVDRVGETQYF. The CDR3 bases are TGTGCCAGCAGCAAAGTGGACAGGGTTGGGGAGACCCAGTACTTC.

The CDR3 is CASTGTGAFF. The CDR3 nucleotides read TGTGCCAGCACTGGGACAGGCGCTTTCTTT. This chain joins TRBV2 and TRBJ1-1; 8 bases are a match to TRBD1. V lost 7 bases to trimming and J lost 11 bases; unmatched junction nucleotides: 3. Germline lookup yields CDR1 SNHLY and CDR2 FYNNEI. This CDR3 has 10 amino acids.

This clone was detected only once. The chain uses TRBV2 and TRBJ2-2, with D tentatively TRBD1 (6 bases). The CDR3 contains 16 residues. V gave up 6 bases and J gave up 4 bases, with 18 bases separating them. CDR1 SNHLY and CDR2 FYNNEI come from the germline V gene. CDR3 loop: CASRSGPGVSTGELFF. The CDR3 DNA reads TGTGCCAGCAGATCCGGGCCAGGGGTCAGCACCGGGGAGCTGTTTTTT.

The table lists this clone with a count of one. The chain employs TRBV30 and TRBJ2-6; the D call may be TRBD1 or TRBD2 (5 bases each). Trimming pared 5 bases from V and 5 bases from J, leaving 25 bases between. The CDR3 extends over 18 amino acids. Per germline, CDR1 GTSNPN and CDR2 SVGIG (reference sequence). CDR3 nucleotides: TGTGCCTGGTCCACGGGGCGTTATAACAAAAGTCGGGCCAACGTCCTGACTTTC. Its translation: CAWSTGRYNKSRANVLTF. Full variable domain (remainder filled in from reference TRBV30 and TRBJ2-6): SQTIHQWPATLVQPVGSPLSLECTVEGTSNPNLYWYRQAAGRGLQLLFYSVGIGQISSEVPQNLSASRPQDRQFILSSKKLLLSDSGFYLCAWSTGRYNKSRANVLTFGAGSRLTVL.

This chain links TRBV7-6 with TRBJ2-6; 9 bases are a match to TRBD2. Germline CDR1 is SGHVS and CDR2 is FNYEAQ. With V trimmed by 5 bases and J by 1 base, 15 bases remained unmatched. This CDR3 has 20 residues. In nucleotides, the CDR3 is TGTGCCAGCAGCGATCCGTATAGCGGGAGATCATCTTCTGGGGCCAACGTCCTGACTTTC. Translated: CASSDPYSGRSSSGANVLTF.

As regards this clone: Different DNA sequences within this sample yield the same CDR3. The gene calls are TRBV18 and TRBJ2-7, with D perhaps matching TRBD2 (5 bases). This CDR3 contains 13 residues. Trimming removed 3 bases at V and 0 bases at J, with 6 bases between. Germline-derived CDR1 and CDR2 are KGHSH and LQKENI. This CDR3 is CASSPRDSYEQYV. CDR3 DNA sequence: TGTGCCAGCTCACCTCGGGACTCCTACGAGCAGTACGTC.

The chain joins TRBV9 to TRBJ2-1, with a possible D match to TRBD1 (5 bases). Trimming took 3 bases from V and 15 from J, leaving 16 bases between them. Germline V CDR1 and CDR2: SGDLS, YYNGEE. This CDR3 is 12 amino acids long. CDR3 bases: TGTGCCAGCAGCGATCCTAGGGGCAGGCGGTTCTTC. This sequence encodes CASSDPRGRRFF.

This chain connects TRBV5-1 to TRBJ2-5, with 10 bases matching TRBD1. V was pared by 7 bases and J by 4 bases, with 7 bases of the junction left unmatched. The CDR3 loop spans 14 amino acids. The germline gives CDR1 SGHRS, CDR2 YFSETQ. The CDR3 region is CASREGTGAETQYF. The CDR3 DNA follows: TGCGCCAGCCGAGAGGGGACAGGGGCAGAGACCCAGTACTTC.

The V and J genes are TRBV6-1 and TRBJ1-1; 7 positions match TRBD1. The V and J ends lost 4 bases and 3 bases, in that order; junction bases with no gene match: 2. The CDR3 contains 13 residues. Germline lookup yields CDR1 MNHNS and CDR2 SASEGT. The CDR3 DNA reads as TGTGCCAGCAGTGCACAGGGGTACACTGAAGCTTTCTTT. Residues: CASSAQGYTEAFF.

The genes are TRBV5-6 and TRBJ2-3; maybe TRBD1 (5 bases). V was clipped by 4 bases and J by 2 bases, with 5 bases between them. CDR1 and CDR2 from the germline V gene are SGHDT and YYEEEE. The CDR3 runs 12 residues. Here the CDR3 DNA reads TGTGCCAGCAGCGGGGCCACAGATACGCAGTATTTT. Protein product: CASSGATDTQYF.

This chain connects TRBV28 to TRBJ2-7; possible D gene TRBD1, 6 bases. The V end was cut by 6 bases, the J end by 0 bases, with 12 bases between. This CDR3 region has 14 residues. CDR1 MDHEN and CDR2 SYDVKM come from the germline V gene. This CDR3 reads CASRSQDSSYEQYV. In nucleotides, the CDR3 is TGTGCCAGCAGATCACAGGACAGCTCCTACGAGCAGTACGTC.

V usage is TRBV7-3 and J usage is TRBJ2-1; 9 nucleotides match TRBD1. The CDR3 contains 17 residues. The germline V gene encodes CDR1 SGHTA and CDR2 FQGTGA. With 2 bases clipped from V and 4 bases from J, the junction kept 9 bases outside the gene matches. The CDR3 protein is CASSLFRQGVGYNEQFF. The CDR3 DNA follows: TGTGCCAGCAGCTTATTCCGACAGGGGGTGGGGTACAATGAGCAGTTCTTC.

The V gene is TRBV7-3, the J gene TRBJ2-1; TRBD1 agrees at 9 bases. V lost 4 bases to trimming and J lost 3 bases; unmatched junction nucleotides: 4. The CDR3 spans 15 residues. Per the germline V gene, CDR1 is SGHTA and CDR2 is FQGTGA. CDR3 coding DNA: TGTGCCAGCAGCTCAACAGGGGGCAGCTACAATGAGCAGTTCTTC. Encoded protein: CASSSTGGSYNEQFF.

This chain uses TRBV6-1 with TRBJ1-1, with D perhaps matching TRBD1 (5 bases). V was cut by 2 bases and J by 5 bases, with 12 bases left in between. Germline CDR1 and CDR2: MNHNS and SASEGT. This CDR3 contains 14 residues. The CDR3 spells CASSEPGKGTEAFF. In nucleotides, the CDR3 is TGTGCCAGCAGTGAACCAGGGAAGGGGACTGAAGCTTTCTTT.